This T cell receptor (beta chain) was recorded in a study of blood T cell repertoires in COVID-19. Looking at the study overall: PBMCs, B-cell-depleted T cells, or T cells provided the cDNA or gDNA that made up the material.

Sequencing was performed with immunoSEQ multiplex PCR; in TCRdb, only in-frame clones are kept and a portion is missing. The sample shows 130,000 or so clones, around four fifths of them seen only once. The CDR3 runs 14 residues. V lost 3 bases, J lost 5 bases, and 3 bases stayed unmatched. Germline V CDR1 and CDR2: SGHRS, YFSETQ. This receptor was identified in a human donor in a cohort sampled during active COVID-19. V and J are TRBV5-1 and TRBJ1-5, with 9 bases fitting TRBD1. Source material: peripheral blood. Written as DNA, the CDR3 is TGCGCCAGCAGCTGGGGGACAGGGCATCAGCCCCAGCATTTT. This codes for CASSWGTGHQPQHF.